Below, 22 T cell receptor beta chains from the same sample are listed, as sequenced in a study of regulatory T cells in long-lasting Graves disease. Assembly of TCR beta libraries relied on iRepertoire HTBI primers together with Arm-PCR of CDR3 regions. MiXCR was run by TCRdb on the multiplex PCR reads, yielding one entry per CDR3 protein. The repertoire includes around 500,000 distinct CDR3 sequences, around 16% of them detected once, and 20% to 25% sits in the top ten. The time point denotes: newly diagnosed GD, antithyroid drugs for less than 3 months. Scientists built the TCR library using RNA that was extracted from PBMCs. The same data also went into a second study, on T cells in Graves' hyperthyroidism and ophthalmopathy.

Sample: peripheral blood mononuclear cells (PBMCs), taken at new diagnosis, from a patient treated with antithyroid drugs. The receptors stem from a woman aged 35-65 years with Graves disease.

Many counts were recorded for this clonotype. The gene calls are TRBV2 and TRBJ1-5; perhaps TRBD1 as D (5 bases). Germline CDR1 is SNHLY and CDR2 is FYNNEI. The CDR3 is 14 residues long. V lost 5 bases to trimming and J lost 3 bases, with 11 bases between them. This CDR3 is CASSWGVINQPQHF. In DNA form, the CDR3 reads TGTGCCAGCAGTTGGGGGGTAATCAATCAGCCCCAGCATTTT.

The rearrangement uses TRBV2 and TRBJ2-2, with D perhaps TRBD1 (6 bases). Germline V gene sequence: CDR1 SNHLY, CDR2 FYNNEI. This CDR3 spans 15 amino acids. V shed 8 bases and J shed 5 bases, with 18 bases lying between them. In DNA form, the CDR3 reads TGTGCCAGCCTTCAAGGGACATACGGAACCGGGGAGCTGTTTTTT. Translating gives CASLQGTYGTGELFF.

This clonotype was recorded at least ten times. The V gene is TRBV6-5, the J gene TRBJ2-3, with D possibly matching TRBD2 (5 bases). This CDR3 contains 17 residues. CDR1 MNHEY and CDR2 SVGAGI come from the germline V gene. Between the trimmed V and J ends, which lost 2 bases and 2 bases, there was a span of 17 bases. For the CDR3, the DNA is TGTGCCAGCAGTTACAGCCGGCGAAGAGGGTCCACAGATACGCAGTATTTT. Residues: CASSYSRRRGSTDTQYF.

This clonotype was recorded a few times. V and J are TRBV19 and TRBJ1-1; D possibly corresponds to TRBD1 (6 bases). Trimming removed 5 bases at V and 0 bases at J, with 13 bases between. Germline lookup yields CDR1 LNHDA and CDR2 SQIVND (reference sequence). This CDR3 contains 15 residues. The DNA of the CDR3 is TGTGCCAGTAGTTGGACAGTCCAGATGAACACTGAAGCTTTCTTT. This sequence encodes CASSWTVQMNTEAFF.

There are a few counts of this clonotype. The chain has TRBV18 and TRBJ1-4, with D tentatively TRBD1 (5 bases). The CDR3 is 13 amino acids. Trimming removed 3 bases from V and 8 bases from J, with 10 bases in between. The germline CDR1 and CDR2 sequences are KGHSH and LQKENI. CDR3 loop: CASSPIWGEKLFF. For the CDR3, the DNA is TGTGCCAGCTCACCGATTTGGGGCGAAAAACTGTTTTTT.

The genes are TRBV4-3 and TRBJ2-5; D is perhaps TRBD1 (6 bases). V was trimmed by 1 base and J by 4 bases, leaving 13 bases between them. In germline, CDR1 is LGHNA, CDR2 YSLEER. CDR3 length equals 15 residues. CDR3 sequence (DNA): TGCGCCAGCAGCCAAGTCCCCACAGGGCGAGAGACCCAGTACTTC. Protein product: CASSQVPTGRETQYF.

In its sample, this clonotype was seen many times. This chain links TRBV6-1 with TRBJ2-7, with 8 nucleotides matching TRBD1. Germline V gene sequence: CDR1 MNHNS, CDR2 SASEGT. The CDR3 contains 17 residues. After removal of 7 bases from V and 2 bases from J, the junction contained 16 bases not matched to a gene. DNA of the CDR3: TGTGCCAGCAACCACCGGGGCCCGGGACAGGTCACCTACGAGCAGTACTTC. Protein product: CASNHRGPGQVTYEQYF.

In the case of this clonotype: The junction differs from germline at one of its ends, possibly a read error. This chain joins TRBV5-5 and TRBJ2-7; possibly TRBD2 for D (5 bases). The germline gives CDR1 SGHKS, CDR2 YYEKEE (reference sequence). CDR3 length: 17 amino acids. The CDR3 DNA reads TGCGCCAGCAGCACACCACCCGGGGTCCCGGTTTCCTACGAGCAGTACTTC. Protein: CASSTPPGVPVSYEQYF. The full variable domain, its missing parts supplied by reference TRBV5-5 and TRBJ2-7, is DAGVTQSPTHLIKTRGQQVTLRCSPISGHKSVSWYQQVLGQGPQFIFQYYEKEERGRGNFPDRFSARQFPNYSSELNVNALLLGDSALYLCASSTPPGVPVSYEQYFGPGTRLTVT.

This clonotype has ten or more counts. This sequence joins TRBV30 and TRBJ1-2, with no clear D. This CDR3 has 15 amino acids. In germline, CDR1 is GTSNPN, CDR2 SVGIG (reference sequence). Trimming pared 0 bases from V and 0 bases from J, leaving 11 bases between. The CDR3: CAWSVGVLANYGYTF. Here the CDR3 DNA reads TGTGCCTGGAGTGTTGGCGTTTTAGCTAACTATGGCTACACCTTC. The complete variable domain, with remaining parts taken from reference TRBV30 and TRBJ1-2, reads SQTIHQWPATLVQPVGSPLSLECTVEGTSNPNLYWYRQAAGRGLQLLFYSVGIGQISSEVPQNLSASRPQDRQFILSSKKLLLSDSGFYLCAWSVGVLANYGYTFGSGTRLTVV.

The sample holds many counts of this clonotype. The CDR3 bases are TGTGCCAGCAGCTTAATGGGACTTCTCACAGATACGCAGTATTTT. Translated, it gives CASSLMGLLTDTQYF. This sequence joins TRBV7-3 and TRBJ2-3; possibly TRBD2 for D (6 bases). The CDR3 consists of 15 residues. Germline loops: CDR1 SGHTA, CDR2 FQGTGA. Trimming took off 1 base at V and 2 bases at J, with 10 bases between the two ends. Using reference TRBV7-3 and TRBJ2-3 for the parts outside the CDR3, the full variable domain is GAGVSQTPSNKVTEKGKYVELRCDPISGHTALYWYRQSLGQGPEFLIYFQGTGAADDSGLPNDRFFAVRPEGSVSTLKIQRTERGDSAVYLCASSLMGLLTDTQYFGPGTRLTVL.

Ten or more counts support this clonotype. CDR3 amino acids: CASSLRKGEQYF. The CDR3 DNA follows: TGTGCCAGCAGTCTCAGAAAAGGGGAGCAGTACTTC. The chain combines TRBV12-3 or TRBV12-4 with TRBJ2-7; no reliable D call. V gave up 5 bases and J gave up 7 bases, with 12 bases separating them. The CDR3 totals 12 residues.

The rearrangement uses TRBV6-5 and TRBJ2-3; a possible D gene is TRBD2 (7 bases). The V end lost 2 bases, the J end lost 2 bases, and 20 bases lay between the germline ends. Germline V gene sequence: CDR1 MNHEY, CDR2 SVGAGI. The CDR3 covers 18 residues. CDR3 nucleotide sequence: TGTGCCAGCAGTTACCCCCAGGGGCGGGGGCGCCACACAGATACGCAGTATTTT. It is translated as CASSYPQGRGRHTDTQYF.

This clonotype has only a few counts. The CDR3 bases are TGTGCCAGTAGTATCCCGAGTGGGACGGTGAACACTGAAGCTTTCTTT. Residues: CASSIPSGTVNTEAFF. The chain uses TRBV19 and TRBJ1-1; tentative D call: TRBD1 (5 bases). Trimming took 3 bases from V and 0 from J, leaving 14 bases between them. The germline V gene encodes CDR1 LNHDA and CDR2 SQIVND (reference sequence). This CDR3 is 16 amino acids long.

The table lists this clonotype with many counts. The junction and the germline gene differ at one end; a read error may be behind it. This chain joins TRBV2 and TRBJ2-7; tentative D call: TRBD2 (6 bases). Germline CDR1 SNHLY, CDR2 FYNNEI. This CDR3 region has 15 residues. CDR3 in DNA: TGTGCCAGCAGTGAAGCGGGGGGACCCTCCCACGAGCAGTACTTC. Translated, it gives CASSEAGGPSHEQYF.

This clonotype was counted ten times or more. The rearrangement uses TRBV2 and TRBJ1-3; the D is unclear. Between the trimmed V and J ends, which lost 6 bases and 0 bases, there was a span of 12 bases. The CDR3 runs to 15 residues. The germline CDR1 and CDR2 sequences are SNHLY and FYNNEI. CDR3 nucleotides: TGTGCCAGCAGGCTCATGAGCTACTCTGGAAACACCATATATTTT. Its protein product is CASRLMSYSGNTIYF.

This clonotype occurred a few times. The chain couples TRBV7-2 to TRBJ2-5, with TRBD1 matching 8 bases. The CDR3 sequence is 16 residues long. V dropped 5 bases and J dropped 5; count of bases not matched to a gene: 13. CDR1 SGHTA and CDR2 FQGNSA come from the germline V gene. CDR3 sequence: CASSTDRASSFETQYF. In DNA form, the CDR3 reads TGTGCCAGCAGCACGGACAGGGCGTCTTCCTTCGAGACCCAGTACTTC.

In this sample, this clonotype turned up many times. This chain joins TRBV11-2 and TRBJ1-1; D is unclear. The germline V gene has CDR1 SGHAT and CDR2 FQNNGV. V was cut by 0 bases and J by 6 bases, with 8 bases left in between. CDR3 size: 13 residues. CDR3 nucleotide sequence: TGTGCCAGCAGCTTAGAATGGCGGTCTGAAGCTTTCTTT. Residues: CASSLEWRSEAFF. The full variable domain, completed using reference TRBV11-2 and TRBJ1-1, is EAGVAQSPRYKIIEKRQSVAFWCNPISGHATLYWYQQILGQGPKLLIQFQNNGVVDDSQLPKDRFSAERLKGVDSTLKIQPAKLEDSAVYLCASSLEWRSEAFFGQGTRLTVV.

This clonotype appeared a few times. The chain links TRBV6-9 to TRBJ2-1; 14 nucleotides line up with TRBD2. J gave up 8 bases and V 3 bases, and 3 bases lay outside the gene matches. CDR1 and CDR2 from the germline V gene are MNHGY and SVAAGI. CDR3 size: 15 residues. The chain's CDR3 is CASSYGTSGGDEQFF. The CDR3 nucleotides are TGTGCCAGCAGTTACGGGACTAGCGGGGGAGATGAGCAGTTCTTC.

This clonotype was detected a few times. The chain links TRBV9 to TRBJ2-3; 9 bases line up with TRBD2. The CDR3 totals 16 residues. Germline V gene sequence: CDR1 SGDLS, CDR2 YYNGEE. The J segment lost 1 base and the V segment lost 0 bases, leaving 3 bases of the junction unmatched. The CDR3 is CASSVVQRGGTDTQYF. CDR3 sequence (DNA): TGTGCCAGCAGCGTAGTACAGCGGGGGGGCACAGATACGCAGTATTTT.

This clonotype has just a few counts. This chain connects TRBV3-1 to TRBJ2-1; D gene unclear. Trimming left V 4 bases short and J 15 bases short, with 19 bases between. This CDR3 is built from 13 residues. From germline, CDR1 is LGHDT and CDR2 YNNKEL (reference sequence). The chain's CDR3 is CASSPTSDSRWFF. The CDR3 DNA reads as TGTGCCAGCAGCCCCACCTCAGACTCCCGGTGGTTCTTC.

This clonotype was observed at least ten times. This sequence joins TRBV28 and TRBJ2-5; D gene ambiguous. V gave up 6 bases and J gave up 7 bases, with 15 bases separating them. The germline V gene encodes CDR1 MDHEN and CDR2 SYDVKM. CDR3 length: 13 amino acids. Here the CDR3 reads CASSIPRFATQYF. The CDR3 DNA follows: TGTGCCAGCAGCATTCCCCGGTTTGCGACCCAGTACTTC.

As concerns this clonotype: The conserved closing phenylalanine or tryptophan is absent in this CDR3, likely reflecting a read error. The rearrangement joins TRBV29-1 to TRBJ1-1; no clear D gene. The CDR3 length is 14 residues. Germline V lookup: CDR1 SQVTM, CDR2 ANQGSEA. Deletions cut 4 bases from V and 0 bases from J, with 12 bases between. The CDR3 loop is CSVVAWGMNTEAFS. CDR3 in DNA: TGCAGCGTTGTGGCTTGGGGAATGAACACTGAAGCTTTCTCT.